This T cell receptor beta chain was sequenced for a study of T cell changes during pregnancy in multiple sclerosis. Sequenced by immunoSEQ multiplex PCR; TCRdb stores in-frame clones only, minus some. The data hold around 130,000 clones, with roughly 96% observed a single time. Per the germline V gene, CDR1 is SGHRS and CDR2 is YFSETQ. The CDR3 is 15 amino acids. Trimming pared 2 bases from V and 4 bases from J, leaving 13 bases between. This specimen consisted of peripheral blood, obtained after pregnancy. This TCR came from a female donor with multiple sclerosis, enrolled in a pregnancy study. This chain joins TRBV5-1 and TRBJ2-1; the D gene is possibly TRBD1 (6 bases). This CDR3 is CASSFPRDTYNEQFF. CDR3 in DNA: TGCGCCAGCAGCTTTCCCCGGGACACATACAATGAGCAGTTCTTC.